The 26 T cell receptor beta chains below come from one sample, sequenced in a study of CD8+CD57+ T cells in acquired aplastic anemia. In patients chosen for sequencing, flow cytometry had shown CD8+CD57+ cell expansion. Genomic DNA provided the template from which TCR beta VDJ and CDR3 profiles were obtained. TCRdb analysed the reads with MiXCR anew, one entry per CDR3 protein. The data show roughly 250,000 distinct CDR3 sequences, around 82% seen once. Sequenced: sorted CD4+, CD8+, or CD8+CD57+ T cells (not recorded which) from PBMCs. The source of these receptors is a human donor with aplastic anemia.

V is TRBV29-1 and J is TRBJ2-3; 8 nucleotides line up with TRBD1. The DNA end favors TRBJ2-7, so the J call may be wrong. This CDR3 comprises 15 residues. Germline V gene sequence: CDR1 SQVTM, CDR2 ANQGSEA. CDR3 region: CSVVSRDRGSHEQYF. DNA for the CDR3: TGCAGCGTTGTGTCTAGAGACAGGGGTAGTCACGAGCAGTACTTC.

The chain couples TRBV9 to TRBJ2-3; the match to TRBD2 covers 7 bases. The CDR3 totals 14 residues. V was clipped by 4 bases and J by 9 bases; unmatched bases: 11. Germline V gene sequence: CDR1 SGDLS, CDR2 YYNGEE. The CDR3 nucleotides read TGTGCCAGCAGCTTACCCTTAGCGGGCGGGACGCAGTATTTT. This sequence encodes CASSLPLAGGTQYF.

There are a few counts of this clonotype. Germline and junction disagree at one end, which may indicate a read error. This sequence joins TRBV10-3 and TRBJ1-2; 7 bases map to TRBD1. The germline V gene has CDR1 ENHRY and CDR2 SYGVKD. CDR3 length: 14 residues. The CDR3 DNA sequence: TGTGCCATCAGCACCCCTTCCGGGACAGCAGGCTGCACCTTC. Its translation is CAISTPSGTAGCTF.

The CDR3 protein is CASSVVSRRSYEQYF. The CDR3 coding sequence is TGTGCCAGCAGCGTAGTGTCTAGAAGGTCCTACGAGCAGTACTTC. V usage is TRBV9 and J usage is TRBJ2-5, with unresolved D. TRBJ2-7 matches the DNA end more closely, so the J call is doubtful. The CDR3 totals 15 residues. Per germline, CDR1 SGDLS and CDR2 YYNGEE.

CDR3 nucleotide sequence: TGTGCCAGTAGCATAGCTGGCGGAGCCTACAAGGAGTACCAGCATTTT. Its translation is CASSIAGGAYKEYQHF. The chain has TRBV7-8 and TRBJ1-5; no firm D call. Trimming took 9 bases from V and 12 from J, leaving 30 bases between them. This CDR3 spans 16 amino acids. The germline CDR1 and CDR2 sequences are SGHVS and FQNEAQ.

Regarding this clonotype: Compared with germline, one end of the junction differs, possibly owing to a read error. V is TRBV9 and J is TRBJ2-1; tentatively, D is TRBD1 (5 bases). CDR1 SGDLS and CDR2 YYNGEE come from the germline V gene. CDR3 size: 15 residues. CDR3: CASSADSASYNEQFF. In DNA, the CDR3 is TGTGCCAGCAGCGCCGACAGCGCCTCCTATAATGAGCAGTTCTTC.

The chain joins TRBV6-1 to TRBJ2-7; 7 positions agree with TRBD1. CDR3 length equals 16 residues. CDR1 is MNHNS, CDR2 SASEGT, per germline. V lost 4 bases, J lost 2 bases, and 11 bases stayed unmatched. CDR3 coding DNA: TGTGCCAGCAGTGCTAGGACAGGTCAGTCGACCTACGAGCAGTACTTC. It encodes CASSARTGQSTYEQYF.

This chain joins TRBV25-1 and TRBJ2-7; 9 positions agree with TRBD1. CDR1 is MGHDK, CDR2 SYGVNS, per germline. Trimming cost V 6 bases and J 2 bases; bases outside gene matches: 11. The CDR3 loop spans 16 amino acids. In DNA, the CDR3 is TGTGCCAGCAGCGCCAATTGGGGGACAGGGCCCTACGAGCAGTACTTC. Protein sequence: CASSANWGTGPYEQYF.

The J gene is TRBJ1-1, the V gene TRBV5-5; unclear D gene. The germline V gene has CDR1 SGHKS and CDR2 YYEKEE (reference sequence). Trimming cost V 3 bases and J 0 bases, with 18 bases left between them. This CDR3 is 17 amino acids long. CDR3 in amino acids: CASSYVEDPLVNTEAFF. CDR3 nucleotides: TGTGCCAGCAGCTACGTGGAGGATCCCCTGGTGAACACTGAAGCTTTCTTT. Full variable domain (rest looked up from reference TRBV5-5 and TRBJ1-1): DAGVTQSPTHLIKTRGQQVTLRCSPISGHKSVSWYQQVLGQGPQFIFQYYEKEERGRGNFPDRFSARQFPNYSSELNVNALLLGDSALYLCASSYVEDPLVNTEAFFGQGTRLTVV.

CDR3 protein: CASSGWTSGTQETQHF. CDR3 sequence (DNA): TGTGCCAGCAGCGGGTGGACTAGCGGGACTCAAGAGACCCAGCATTTT. V and J are TRBV9 and TRBJ1-5; tentatively, D is TRBD1 (5 bases). The V gene's germline CDR1 is SGDLS and CDR2 YYNGEE. Trimming removed 3 bases from V and 11 bases from J, with 24 bases in between. CDR3 length equals 16 residues.

The rearrangement uses TRBV11-1 and TRBJ2-7; D tentatively reads TRBD1 or TRBD2 (5 bases each). V shed 8 bases and J shed 5 bases, with 16 bases lying between them. The CDR3 length is 13 residues. Germline values: CDR1 SGHAT, CDR2 FQDESV (reference sequence). The CDR3 region is CASAGAMTHEQYF. In nucleotides, the CDR3 is TGTGCCAGCGCCGGGGCTATGACACACGAGCAGTACTTC.

A single count supports this clonotype. The chain links TRBV20-1 to TRBJ2-3; tentatively, D is TRBD1 or TRBD2 (6 bases each). The CDR3 runs 14 residues. CDR1 and CDR2 from the germline V gene are DFQATT and SNEGSKA (reference sequence). V lost 4 bases to trimming and J lost 5 bases, with 16 bases between them. The CDR3 here is CSAIGGRTIDTQYF. DNA of the CDR3: TGCAGTGCTATCGGGGGCAGAACCATAGATACGCAGTATTTT.

On this clonotype: The junction departs from germline at one end; a sequencing error may be responsible. The V and J genes are TRBV7-8 and TRBJ2-3; maybe TRBD2 (5 bases). The CDR3 runs 13 residues. Looked up from germline, CDR1 is SGHVS and CDR2 is FQNEAQ. CDR3 in amino acids: CASSSGVTGGQYF. CDR3 in DNA: TGTGCCAGCAGCTCCGGGGTTACGGGTGGGCAGTATTTC.

As regards this clonotype: The conserved final phenylalanine or tryptophan is absent from the CDR3, which likely points to a read error. This chain links TRBV2 with TRBJ2-3, with TRBD2 matching 8 bases. Matching the DNA end better, TRBJ2-2 makes the J call doubtful. Per the germline V gene, CDR1 is SNHLY and CDR2 is FYNNEI. The CDR3 consists of 14 residues. The CDR3 sequence is CASSDAGGHDTLFV. In DNA form, the CDR3 reads TGTGCCAGCAGTGATGCGGGAGGCCACGATACGCTGTTTGTT.

This clonotype was seen a few times. The genes are TRBV19 and TRBJ1-2; D gene unclear. CDR3 size: 11 residues. V lost 5 bases and J 8 bases, leaving 9 bases between the germline ends. CDR1 is LNHDA and CDR2 is SQIVND in the germline V gene (reference sequence). The CDR3 DNA reads TGTGCCAGTAGTCAAAGCTTGGGCTACACCTTC. Residues: CASSQSLGYTF.

The sample holds one count of this clonotype. Since no conserved phenylalanine or tryptophan closes the CDR3, a read error is the likely cause. The DNA is left out, because the CDR3 cannot be placed on it with certainty; the CDR3 is given as TCRdb lists it. CDR3 sequence: CASSLRDGGLDY. The chain couples TRBV9 to TRBJ2-3; TRBD1 is the table's D call and was not checked against the DNA. Germline V gene data show CDR1 as SGDLS and CDR2 as YYNGEE. The CDR3 is 12 amino acids in total, end residues counted.

This clonotype was seen just once. The chain uses TRBV20-1 and TRBJ2-7; 9 nucleotides line up with TRBD1. Germline V gene sequence: CDR1 DFQATT, CDR2 SNEGSKA (reference sequence). The ends lost 5 bases at V and 6 bases at J; junction bases unmatched: 11. The CDR3 sequence is 14 residues long. The CDR3 DNA reads as TGCAGTGCTTCACCCGGGACAGGGATCTTCGAGCAGTACTTC. It is translated as CSASPGTGIFEQYF.

Note on this clonotype: A read error may be the cause here, since a much bigger clone is one base away. The genes are TRBV5-6 and TRBJ2-1; the D gene is possibly TRBD2 (6 bases). V was trimmed by 0 bases and J by 8 bases, leaving 18 bases between them. This CDR3 spans 16 amino acids. Per the germline V gene, CDR1 is SGHDT and CDR2 is YYEEEE. The CDR3 coding sequence is TGTGCCAGCAGCTTGGGGAGGGAAAACGGTCAGGATGAGCAGTTCTTC. It specifies CASSLGRENGQDEQFF.

Concerning this clonotype itself: The junction and the germline gene differ at one end; a read error may be behind it. This chain's CDR3 is CASSVGGDAQFF. CDR3 nucleotide sequence: TGTGCCAGCAGCGTGGGCGGAGATGCGCAGTTTTTT. The chain employs TRBV2 and TRBJ1-1; D gene ambiguous. Per the germline V gene, CDR1 is SNHLY and CDR2 is FYNNEI. CDR3 length: 12 residues.

This clonotype occurred many times. CDR3 loop: CASSFTGQGYTDTQYF. In DNA, the CDR3 is TGTGCCAGCAGTTTCACGGGACAGGGATACACAGATACGCAGTATTTT. This sequence joins TRBV6-6 and TRBJ2-3; 9 positions agree with TRBD1. With 4 bases clipped from V and 2 bases from J, the junction kept 7 bases outside the gene matches. The CDR3 is 16 residues long. Germline V gives CDR1 MNHNY, CDR2 SVGAGI (reference sequence).

As to this clonotype: This likely comes from a read error, as the CDR3 has no conserved phenylalanine or tryptophan at its end. The DNA is left out, because the CDR3 cannot be placed on it with certainty; the CDR3 is given as TCRdb lists it. The rearrangement uses TRBV7-8 and TRBJ2-3; the table's D call, TRBD2, was not checked against the DNA. The CDR3 contains 13 residues when both ends are counted. CDR1 and CDR2 from the germline V gene are SGHVS and FQNEAQ. This CDR3 is CASGFGGSPNTQY.

DNA for the CDR3: TGTGCCAGCAGCGCCGGGACTAGCGGGAGAAAATATGAGCAGTTCTTC. It codes for CASSAGTSGRKYEQFF. The rearrangement links TRBV9 to TRBJ2-1; 14 bases match TRBD2. The V gene's germline CDR1 is SGDLS and CDR2 YYNGEE. The CDR3 runs 16 residues. V was clipped by 3 bases and J by 8 bases; unmatched bases: 7. The whole variable domain, filled in from reference TRBV9 and TRBJ2-1, reads DSGVTQTPKHLITATGQRVTLRCSPRSGDLSVYWYQQSLDQGLQFLIQYYNGEERAKGNILERFSAQQFPDLHSELNLSSLELGDSALYFCASSAGTSGRKYEQFFGPGTRLTVL.

This chain joins TRBV7-9 and TRBJ1-1; a weak D match, TRBD1 (6 bases). Between the trimmed V and J ends, which lost 1 base and 14 bases, there was a span of 23 bases. Germline V gene lookup returns CDR1 SEHNR and CDR2 FQNEAQ (reference sequence). The CDR3 length is 15 residues. CDR3 bases: TGTGCCAGCAGCTTAGATCTAACAGGGAGGACTGAAGAGTTCTTT. Translation gives CASSLDLTGRTEEFF.

In the case of this clonotype: At one end the junction does not follow the germline gene, possibly because of a read error. The chain joins TRBV7-2 to TRBJ2-5, with no clear D. CDR3 size: 14 residues. The germline V gene has CDR1 SGHTA and CDR2 FQGNSA. The DNA for the CDR3 is TGTGCCACCAGCTGGGCTTCTCAGCGAGAGTCCCAGTACTTC. Its protein product is CATSWASQRESQYF.

The chain links TRBV15 to TRBJ2-7; possible D gene TRBD2, 5 bases. CDR3 size: 14 residues. CDR1 LNHNV and CDR2 YYDKDF come from the germline V gene (reference sequence). Here the CDR3 DNA reads TGTTTCACCACCAGCGGCCACAAGCCAGGCGAGCAGTACTTC. This gives the protein CFTTSGHKPGEQYF.

Comment on this clonotype: The junction does not match germline at one end; this may be a read error. The rearrangement joins TRBV5-8 to TRBJ1-4; D not certain. The CDR3 has 15 residues. Germline V gives CDR1 SGHTS, CDR2 YDEGEE. CDR3 nucleotide sequence: TGCGCCAGCAGCCATAGGAGCGGCTTTAATGAAAAACTGTTTTTT. It yields the protein CASSHRSGFNEKLFF.